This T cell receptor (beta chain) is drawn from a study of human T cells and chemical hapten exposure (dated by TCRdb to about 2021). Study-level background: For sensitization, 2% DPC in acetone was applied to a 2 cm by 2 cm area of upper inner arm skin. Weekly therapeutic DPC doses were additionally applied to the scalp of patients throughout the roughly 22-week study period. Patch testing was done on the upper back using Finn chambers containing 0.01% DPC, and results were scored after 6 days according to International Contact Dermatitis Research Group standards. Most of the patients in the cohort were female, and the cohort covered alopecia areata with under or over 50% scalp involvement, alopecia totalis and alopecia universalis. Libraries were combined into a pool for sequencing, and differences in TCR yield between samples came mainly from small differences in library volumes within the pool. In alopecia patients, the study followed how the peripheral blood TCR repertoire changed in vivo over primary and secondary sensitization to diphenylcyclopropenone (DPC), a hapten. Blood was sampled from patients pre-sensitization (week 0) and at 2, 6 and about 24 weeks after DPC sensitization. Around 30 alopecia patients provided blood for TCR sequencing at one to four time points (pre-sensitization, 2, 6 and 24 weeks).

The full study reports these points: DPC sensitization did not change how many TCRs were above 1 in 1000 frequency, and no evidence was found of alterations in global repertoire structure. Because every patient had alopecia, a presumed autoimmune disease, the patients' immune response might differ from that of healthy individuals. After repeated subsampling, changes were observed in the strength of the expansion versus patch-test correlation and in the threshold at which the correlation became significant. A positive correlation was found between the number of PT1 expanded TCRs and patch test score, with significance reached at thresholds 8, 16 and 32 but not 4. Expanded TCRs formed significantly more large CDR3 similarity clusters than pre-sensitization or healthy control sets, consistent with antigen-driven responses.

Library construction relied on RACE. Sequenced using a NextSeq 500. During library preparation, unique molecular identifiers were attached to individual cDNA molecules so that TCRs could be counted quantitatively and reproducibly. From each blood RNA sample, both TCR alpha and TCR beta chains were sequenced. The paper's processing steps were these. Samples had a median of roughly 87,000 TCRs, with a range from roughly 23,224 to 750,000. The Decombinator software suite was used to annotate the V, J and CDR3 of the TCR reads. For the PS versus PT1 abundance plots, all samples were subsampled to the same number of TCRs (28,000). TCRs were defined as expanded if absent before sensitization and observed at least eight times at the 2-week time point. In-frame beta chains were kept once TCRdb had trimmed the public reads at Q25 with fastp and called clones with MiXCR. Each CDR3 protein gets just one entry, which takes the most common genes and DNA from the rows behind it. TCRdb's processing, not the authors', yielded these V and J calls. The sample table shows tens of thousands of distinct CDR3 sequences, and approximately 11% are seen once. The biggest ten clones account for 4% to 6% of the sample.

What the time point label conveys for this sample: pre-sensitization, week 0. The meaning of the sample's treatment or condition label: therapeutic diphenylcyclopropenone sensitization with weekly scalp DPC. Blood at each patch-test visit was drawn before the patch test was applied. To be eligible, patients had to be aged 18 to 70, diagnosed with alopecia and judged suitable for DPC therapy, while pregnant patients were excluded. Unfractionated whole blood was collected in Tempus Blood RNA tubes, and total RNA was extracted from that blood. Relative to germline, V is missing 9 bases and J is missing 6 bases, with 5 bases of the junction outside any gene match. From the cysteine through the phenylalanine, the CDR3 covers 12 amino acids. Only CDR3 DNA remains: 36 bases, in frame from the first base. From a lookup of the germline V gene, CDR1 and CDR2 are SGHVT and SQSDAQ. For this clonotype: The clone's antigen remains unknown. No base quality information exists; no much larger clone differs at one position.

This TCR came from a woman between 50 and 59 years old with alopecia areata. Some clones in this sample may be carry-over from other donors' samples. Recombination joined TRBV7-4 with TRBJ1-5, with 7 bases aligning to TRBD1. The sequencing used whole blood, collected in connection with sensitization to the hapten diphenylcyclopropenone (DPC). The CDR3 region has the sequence CASPTGCQPQHF. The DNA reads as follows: TGTGCCAGTCCGACAGGGTGTCAGCCCCAGCATTTT.